The 3 T cell receptor beta chains below all came from one sample that was sequenced in a study of blood T cell repertoires in COVID-19 (dated by TCRdb to the early 2020s). Libraries were made using the immunoSEQ multiplex PCR assay. The table was pulled from immuneACCESS by TCRdb, which kept in-frame rearrangements only. Such tables lose some clones; where checked, under half of the loss comes from unresolved V genes, and the rest has no known cause. The sample contains hundreds of thousands of clones, approximately 91% of them found a single time. The ten largest clonotypes hold about 9.5% of the sample. Specimen: PBMCs or T cells enriched from blood (not recorded which). These receptors all stem from a woman between 40 and 50 years old who had recovered from COVID-19.

This clone was seen only once. The chain combines TRBV5-6 with TRBJ2-3, with D hard to call. The V end was cut by 1 base, the J end by 2 bases, with 8 bases between. This CDR3 has 14 amino acids. Germline CDR1 reads SGHDT; CDR2 reads YYEEEE. CDR3: CASSLRGYTDTQYF. In DNA, the CDR3 is TGTGCCAGCAGCTTGCGCGGCTACACAGATACGCAGTATTTT.

The V call is TRBV7-3, the J call TRBJ2-3, with D perhaps matching TRBD2 (5 bases). The CDR3 has 12 residues. V was pared by 5 bases and J by 10 bases, with 13 bases between. Germline CDR1 SGHTA, CDR2 FQGTGA. This CDR3 is CASSLGERAQYF. The CDR3 bases are TGTGCCAGCAGCCTTGGGGAGAGAGCGCAGTATTTT.

The chain recombines TRBV21-1 with TRBJ2-7; the table calls TRBD1, which could not be checked here. TRBV21-1 is reported as a pseudogene. There are 15 residues in the CDR3. The CDR3 DNA follows: TGTGCCAGCAGCAAAAATCGGGACATACCCTACGAGCAGTACTTC. This translates into CASSKNRDIPYEQYF.